The 27 T cell receptor beta chains below come from one sample, sequenced in a study of cytomegalovirus exposure and HLA in healthy donors. Vbeta (60) and Jbeta (13) primers were used in the PCR. This table comes from immunoSEQ multiplex PCR, and its TCRdb copy is limited to in-frame clones, with some not included. This table has just over 150,000 clones, approximately 72% appearing once. Sequenced sample: PBMCs. Source of these receptors: a man in his forties in good health and CMV-seropositive.

The V call is TRBV9, the J call TRBJ2-1; 8 bases are a match to TRBD2. CDR1 and CDR2 (germline): SGDLS, YYNGEE. The CDR3 has 16 residues. After removal of 3 bases from V and 4 bases from J, the junction contained 9 bases not matched to a gene. The CDR3 protein is CASSAPFAGGYNEQFF. Written as DNA, the CDR3 is TGTGCCAGCAGCGCCCCCTTCGCGGGGGGTTACAATGAGCAGTTCTTC.

The V call is TRBV18, the J call TRBJ1-5; D ambiguous. V gave up 3 bases and J gave up 3 bases, with 3 bases separating them. CDR1 and CDR2 from the germline V gene are KGHSH and LQKENI. The CDR3 is made up of 12 amino acids. The CDR3 bases are TGTGCCAGCTCACCCTCCAATCAGCCCCAGCATTTT. Translated, it gives CASSPSNQPQHF.

J is TRBJ2-7 and V is TRBV9; TRBD2 aligns across 14 bases. This CDR3 spans 16 amino acids. J was trimmed by 5 bases and V by 4 bases; bases with no gene match: 8. From germline, CDR1 is SGDLS and CDR2 YYNGEE. CDR3 in DNA: TGTGCCAGCAGCCCCCGGACTAGCGGGGGGATAAACGAGCAGTACTTC. Protein: CASSPRTSGGINEQYF.

The rearrangement links TRBV5-1 to TRBJ2-1; the match to TRBD2 covers 16 bases. Germline V CDR1 and CDR2: SGHRS, YFSETQ. There are 19 residues in the CDR3. V trimming: 0 bases; J trimming: 7 bases; junction bases outside the gene matches: 10. CDR3 amino acids: CASSLAGTSGGAVRNEQFF. CDR3 DNA sequence: TGCGCCAGCAGCTTGGCCGGGACTAGCGGGGGGGCGGTCCGGAATGAGCAGTTCTTC.

The chain employs TRBV7-2 and TRBJ1-1; D unclear. The CDR3 contains 17 residues. Trimming removed 4 bases at V and 4 bases at J, with 22 bases between. Germline V gives CDR1 SGHTA, CDR2 FQGNSA. The CDR3 DNA reads TGTGCCAGCAGCTCCCGAGGGTCTCCGGGCTTGAGCACTGAAGCTTTCTTT. It encodes CASSSRGSPGLSTEAFF.

V usage is TRBV13 and J usage is TRBJ2-7, with 7 bases fitting TRBD1. Trimming took 4 bases from V and 5 from J; bases not matched to a gene: 8. Germline-derived CDR1 and CDR2 are PRHDT and FYEKMQ (reference sequence). The CDR3 has 14 residues. The CDR3 sequence: CASSSDRALDEQYF. The CDR3 nucleotides are TGTGCCAGCAGCTCAGACAGGGCGCTAGACGAGCAGTACTTC. The full variable domain, in which reference TRBV13 and TRBJ2-7 provide the parts outside the CDR3, is AAGVIQSPRHLIKEKRETATLKCYPIPRHDTVYWYQQGPGQDPQFLISFYEKMQSDKGSIPDRFSAQQFSDYHSELNMSSLELGDSALYFCASSSDRALDEQYFGPGTRLTVT.

This clone occurred once. This chain uses TRBV10-3 with TRBJ2-3, with 7 bases fitting TRBD2. Trimming removed 6 bases from V and 4 bases from J; junction bases left unmatched: 4. CDR1 ENHRY and CDR2 SYGVKD come from the germline V gene. CDR3 length: 13 residues. In nucleotides, the CDR3 is TGTGCCATCAGAGCGGGGCAGGCAGATACGCAGTATTTT. Translating it yields CAIRAGQADTQYF.

This sequence joins TRBV7-2 and TRBJ2-5; D not certain. Trimming stripped 5 bases from V and 7 bases from J, with 8 bases between. Per the germline V gene, CDR1 is SGHTA and CDR2 is FQGNSA. There are 11 residues in the CDR3. The CDR3 region is CASSDTATQYF. The CDR3 DNA reads TGTGCCAGCAGCGACACGGCGACCCAGTACTTC.

This rearrangement joins TRBV28 to TRBJ2-7; no definite D call. The germline V and J ends were trimmed by 2 bases and 3 bases, with 11 bases remaining between them. Germline values: CDR1 MDHEN, CDR2 SYDVKM. The CDR3 consists of 14 residues. The CDR3 loop is CASSLDQVIYEQYF. The CDR3 DNA follows: TGTGCCAGCAGTTTAGATCAGGTAATCTACGAGCAGTACTTC.

This chain uses TRBV5-6 with TRBJ2-7, with 12 nucleotides matching TRBD2. The CDR3 is made up of 17 amino acids. Germline V gene sequence: CDR1 SGHDT, CDR2 YYEEEE. V trimming: 4 bases; J trimming: 3 bases; junction bases outside the gene matches: 11. DNA of the CDR3: TGTGCCAGCAGCACCCGGACTAGCGGGGTGTCCCGCTACGAGCAGTACTTC. Residues: CASSTRTSGVSRYEQYF.

This clone has just a few counts. The V call is TRBV5-1, the J call TRBJ1-6; no clear D. The ends were cut back, 1 base at V and 0 bases at J, with 2 bases in the middle. The CDR3 has 14 amino acids. CDR1 and CDR2 from the germline V gene are SGHRS and YFSETQ. CDR3 protein: CASSLLSYNSPLHF. CDR3 coding DNA: TGCGCCAGCAGCTTGCTCTCCTATAATTCACCCCTCCACTTT.

With respect to this clone: Other DNA variants within this sample encode the same CDR3. CDR3 sequence reads: CASSVGGGGSYNEQFF. DNA for the CDR3: TGTGCCAGCAGCGTAGGCGGGGGGGGATCATACAATGAGCAGTTCTTC. The chain is built from TRBV9 and TRBJ2-1; 9 bases map to TRBD2. This CDR3 is 16 amino acids long. V shed 0 bases and J 4 bases; nucleotides not matched to a gene: 5. The germline V gene has CDR1 SGDLS and CDR2 YYNGEE. The full variable domain, its missing parts supplied by reference TRBV9 and TRBJ2-1, is DSGVTQTPKHLITATGQRVTLRCSPRSGDLSVYWYQQSLDQGLQFLIQYYNGEERAKGNILERFSAQQFPDLHSELNLSSLELGDSALYFCASSVGGGGSYNEQFFGPGTRLTVL.

The V call is TRBV19, the J call TRBJ1-4; TRBD1 aligns across 10 bases. Germline CDR1 is LNHDA and CDR2 is SQIVND (reference sequence). V was pared by 7 bases and J by 10 bases, with 15 bases of the junction left unmatched. This CDR3 contains 16 residues. Here the CDR3 DNA reads TGTGCCAGTACCTTCACCGGGACAGGGGAAGTGAGAAAACTGTTTTTT. Its translation is CASTFTGTGEVRKLFF.

On this clone: A junction boundary mismatches the germline segment, possibly from a read error. The J gene is TRBJ2-1, the V gene TRBV7-9; D is possibly TRBD1 (10 bases). In germline, CDR1 is SEHNR, CDR2 FQNEAQ (reference sequence). The CDR3 is made up of 15 amino acids. CDR3 loop: CASSLAGQGRNEQFF. The CDR3 nucleotides are TGTGCCAGCAGCCTAGCGGGACAGGGGAGGAATGAGCAGTTCTTC.

This clone has just a few counts. The chain has TRBV6-5 and TRBJ1-2; D remains unclear. The CDR3 runs to 15 residues. Germline lookup yields CDR1 MNHEY and CDR2 SVGAGI. The V end was cut by 6 bases, the J end by 11 bases, with 25 bases between. CDR3 nucleotides: TGTGCCAGCAGAAACTCCGGCCCACGACCTTTCGGGTACACCTTC. It specifies CASRNSGPRPFGYTF.

The chain uses TRBV19 and TRBJ1-2; unclear D gene. This CDR3 contains 15 residues. With 11 bases removed from V and 1 base from J, the gap between germline ends came to 20 bases. Germline V lookup: CDR1 LNHDA, CDR2 SQIVND (reference sequence). CDR3 sequence reads: CASWSLAASNYGYTF. The CDR3 nucleotides are TGTGCCTCCTGGTCGCTGGCAGCGAGTAACTATGGCTACACCTTC.

The rearrangement uses TRBV5-6 and TRBJ2-1; no definite D call. CDR1 and CDR2 from the germline V gene are SGHDT and YYEEEE. This CDR3 contains 15 residues. Between the trimmed V and J ends, which lost 4 bases and 6 bases, there was a span of 17 bases. The CDR3 is CASSPPLVISNEQFF. CDR3 bases: TGTGCCAGCAGCCCCCCTCTCGTAATCTCCAATGAGCAGTTCTTC.

V usage is TRBV27 and J usage is TRBJ2-1; 9 bases match TRBD2. Unmatched junction bases numbered 7, after V lost 4 bases and J lost 6 bases. The CDR3 contains 15 residues. From germline, CDR1 is MNHEY and CDR2 SMNVEV (reference sequence). In DNA, the CDR3 is TGTGCCAGCAGTTCACCGGGACTAGCCGCCAATGAGCAGTTCTTC. This encodes CASSSPGLAANEQFF.

The chain uses TRBV19 and TRBJ1-2, with 7 bases identical to TRBD1. The V gene end was trimmed by 3 bases and the J gene end by 1 base; junction bases not matched to a gene: 5. CDR3 length: 15 amino acids. CDR1 is LNHDA and CDR2 is SQIVND in the germline V gene (reference sequence). The DNA of the CDR3 is TGTGCCAGTAGTATTCCGGGACAGATTAACTATGGCTACACCTTC. Protein product: CASSIPGQINYGYTF. The complete variable domain, with remaining parts taken from reference TRBV19 and TRBJ1-2, reads DGGITQSPKYLFRKEGQNVTLSCEQNLNHDAMYWYRQDPGQGLRLIYYSQIVNDFQKGDIAEGYSVSREKKESFPLTVTSAQKNPTAFYLCASSIPGQINYGYTFGSGTRLTVV.

The chain joins TRBV6-5 to TRBJ2-1, with 9 bases lining up with TRBD1. CDR1 is MNHEY and CDR2 is SVGAGI in the germline V gene. CDR3 length: 14 residues. The ends lost 6 bases at V and 4 bases at J; junction bases unmatched: 4. CDR3 coding DNA: TGTGCCAGCAGACCGGGACAGGGTTACAATGAGCAGTTCTTC. Translating gives CASRPGQGYNEQFF.

With regard to this clone: Different DNA sequences within this sample yield the same CDR3. CDR3 in amino acids: CASSLAGGRTEAFF. The DNA for the CDR3 is TGCGCCAGCAGCTTGGCAGGGGGTAGGACTGAAGCTTTCTTT. The V gene is TRBV5-1, the J gene TRBJ1-1, with 7 bases fitting TRBD1. V lost 0 bases, J lost 5 bases, and 4 bases stayed unmatched. The CDR3 spans 14 residues. In germline, CDR1 is SGHRS, CDR2 YFSETQ.

There are a few counts of this clone. The chain employs TRBV2 and TRBJ2-7; a possible D gene is TRBD1 (6 bases). CDR3 length equals 14 residues. Germline V gives CDR1 SNHLY, CDR2 FYNNEI. Trimming pared 7 bases from V and 3 bases from J, leaving 16 bases between. DNA of the CDR3: TGTGCCAGCACTGCAGGGGTCAGTATCTACGAGCAGTACTTC. Its translation is CASTAGVSIYEQYF. The variable domain in full, completed from reference TRBV2 and TRBJ2-7, reads EPEVTQTPSHQVTQMGQEVILRCVPISNHLYFYWYRQILGQKVEFLVSFYNNEISEKSEIFDDQFSVERPDGSNFTLKIRSTKLEDSAMYFCASTAGVSIYEQYFGPGTRLTVT.

The table lists this clone with a few counts. The V call is TRBV15, the J call TRBJ2-7; D might be TRBD2 (5 bases). CDR3 length: 14 residues. V shed 5 bases and J shed 5 bases, with 16 bases lying between them. Germline CDR1 and CDR2: LNHNV and YYDKDF (reference sequence). The CDR3 spells CATSSPNWRDEQYF. CDR3 sequence (DNA): TGTGCCACCAGCTCTCCAAACTGGCGGGACGAGCAGTACTTC.

The gene calls are TRBV5-1 and TRBJ1-4; 11 bases match TRBD1. Germline CDR1 is SGHRS and CDR2 is YFSETQ. V was clipped by 0 bases and J by 2 bases; unmatched bases: 0. This CDR3 is 16 amino acids long. CDR3 in DNA: TGCGCCAGCAGCTTGGGGGACAGGGGGACTAATGAAAAACTGTTTTTT. Translation: CASSLGDRGTNEKLFF.

J is TRBJ1-3 and V is TRBV19; D gene ambiguous. V was pared by 6 bases and J by 0 bases, with 6 bases between. Germline V CDR1 and CDR2: LNHDA, SQIVND (reference sequence). The CDR3 sequence is 13 residues long. CDR3 DNA: TGTGCCAGTAGACAGAGCTCTGGAAACACCATATATTTT. Translating gives CASRQSSGNTIYF.

The rearrangement joins TRBV29-1 to TRBJ1-2; TRBD1 might be the D (6 bases). Trimming took off 7 bases at V and 8 bases at J, with 29 bases between the two ends. This CDR3 region has 16 residues. Germline CDR1 and CDR2: SQVTM and ANQGSEA. The CDR3 region has the DNA TGCAGCGCCCGGGGATCAGGGGATTTTAATCTGGGGGGCTACACCTTC. It encodes CSARGSGDFNLGGYTF.

The genes are TRBV4-3 and TRBJ1-1; D perhaps matches TRBD1 (6 bases). V was pared by 0 bases and J by 4 bases, with 9 bases between. Germline V lookup: CDR1 LGHNA, CDR2 YSLEER. The CDR3 extends over 14 amino acids. For the CDR3, the DNA is TGCGCCAGCAGCCAAGAGGGCAGGGGCACTGAAGCTTTCTTT. Encoded protein: CASSQEGRGTEAFF.